This passage covers 5 T cell receptor beta chains from one sample sequenced in a study of blood T cell repertoires in COVID-19. The method was immunoSEQ multiplex PCR; TCRdb's version includes in-frame clones alone and lacks a portion of them. The sample comprises fewer than 500,000 clones, more than 75% of which are singletons, and 1.3% rests with the top ten. The sample was PBMCs or T cells enriched from blood (not recorded which). Receptors originate from a man aged 25 to 40 who had recovered from COVID-19.

The chain is built from TRBV15 and TRBJ1-5, with TRBD1 matching 7 bases. After removal of 5 bases from V and 3 bases from J, the junction contained 7 bases not matched to a gene. CDR1 LNHNV and CDR2 YYDKDF come from the germline V gene (reference sequence). CDR3 length: 15 amino acids. The CDR3 loop reads CATSRTGVINQPQHF. DNA of the CDR3: TGTGCCACCAGCCGGACAGGAGTAATCAATCAGCCCCAGCATTTT.

The CDR3 loop reads CASSLTYEQYF. The CDR3 DNA follows: TGTGCCAGCAGCCTTACCTACGAGCAGTACTTC. The chain uses TRBV6-2 or TRBV6-3 and TRBJ2-7; D uncertain. This CDR3 is built from 11 residues. The germline CDR1 and CDR2 sequences are MNHEY and SVGEGT. V lost 6 bases to trimming and J lost 2 bases, with 5 bases between them.

This chain links TRBV9 with TRBJ2-7; 7 nucleotides align to TRBD1. This CDR3 has 14 amino acids. Germline V gives CDR1 SGDLS, CDR2 YYNGEE. J lost 2 bases, V lost 3 bases, and 5 bases had no gene match. This CDR3 reads CASSAQGLPYEQYF. The CDR3 coding sequence is TGTGCCAGCAGCGCACAGGGGCTCCCCTACGAGCAGTACTTC.

The chain has TRBV6-2 or TRBV6-3 and TRBJ2-2; the D is unclear. Germline V gene sequence: CDR1 MNHEY, CDR2 SVGEGT. V lost 6 bases and J 8 bases, leaving 7 bases between the germline ends. This CDR3 has 11 residues. CDR3 DNA sequence: TGTGCCAGCAGCCACGGGGGGGAGCTGTTTTTT. Amino acids: CASSHGGELFF.

This sequence joins TRBV30 and TRBJ2-6; D gene unclear. The V end was cut by 0 bases, the J end by 2 bases, with 14 bases between. The CDR3 spans 17 residues. Germline V lookup: CDR1 GTSNPN, CDR2 SVGIG (reference sequence). CDR3 loop: CAWSVQYIQTGANVLTF. Written as DNA, the CDR3 is TGTGCCTGGAGTGTACAGTACATCCAAACTGGGGCCAACGTCCTGACTTTC.